This T cell receptor (beta chain) was documented in a study of blood T cell repertoires in COVID-19. The CDR3 spans 13 residues. The germline CDR1 and CDR2 sequences are SNHLY and FYNNEI. V dropped 5 bases and J dropped 5 bases, with 10 bases sitting between them. Measured with immunoSEQ multiplex PCR; TCRdb has only the in-frame clones, and not every one. Among some 210,000 clones listed, roughly four fifths were seen once. The sample was peripheral blood. This TCR was recovered from a woman in her thirties or forties with acute or convalescent COVID-19. The chain links TRBV2 to TRBJ2-1; D is possibly TRBD2 (5 bases). CDR3 DNA: TGTGCCAGCAGTAGGGAGACCAACAATGAGCAGTTCTTC. Translated: CASSRETNNEQFF.